The present entry profiles one TCR beta chain with its context. The CDR3 sequence is 18 residues long. Germline trimming cut 1 base from V and 0 bases from J; bases unmatched to any gene: 12. Germline V gene lookup returns CDR1 MGHRA and CDR2 YSYEKL. This record belongs to a study of blood T cell repertoires in COVID-19. The wider study: PBMCs, B-cell-depleted T cells, or T cells provided the cDNA or gDNA that made up the material.

The repertoire was sequenced with immunoSEQ multiplex PCR; TCRdb's copy has only in-frame clones and lacks some. The data show over 200,000 clones, 80% to 95% seen once. The chain recombines TRBV4-1 with TRBJ2-7, with 7 bases identical to TRBD1. The sequenced sample consisted of peripheral blood. The TCR was taken from a man aged 55 to 70 with COVID-19, enrolled during active disease. In nucleotides, the CDR3 is TGCGCCAGCAGCCAAGTCGCGTTCTCATGGGACAGCTCCTACGAGCAGTACTTC. As protein: CASSQVAFSWDSSYEQYF.